Shown below are 3 T cell receptor beta chains from a single sample sequenced in a study of T cells in Graves' hyperthyroidism and ophthalmopathy. Amplification yielded TCR beta CDR3 regions, with RNA transcripts as the source. The primer set for the first-round RT-PCR of the TCR CDR3 was HTBI. TCRdb ran MiXCR on the multiplex PCR reads and lists one entry per CDR3 protein. The repertoire holds approximately 560,000 distinct CDR3 sequences, with around 42% as singletons. The sample consisted of peripheral blood or thyroid tissue (not recorded which). These receptors originate from a woman aged 18 to 35 with Graves' hyperthyroidism.

This clonotype was detected many times. The V gene is TRBV24-1, the J gene TRBJ2-7, with D hard to call. Germline CDR1 reads KGHDR; CDR2 reads SFDVKD. The CDR3 runs 15 residues. V lost 3 bases, J lost 0 bases, and 11 bases lay in between. CDR3 region: CATSDGKRASYEQYF. The CDR3 nucleotides read TGTGCCACCAGTGATGGGAAGAGAGCCTCCTACGAGCAGTACTTC.

The V gene is TRBV7-6, the J gene TRBJ1-5; D not certain. The CDR3 length is 14 residues. Per germline, CDR1 SGHVS and CDR2 FNYEAQ. The CDR3 nucleotides read TGTGCTAGTGAGGTGGCCTATAGCAATCAGCCCCAGCATTTT. Translation gives CASEVAYSNQPQHF. The variable domain in full, with the rest retrieved from reference TRBV7-6 and TRBJ1-5, is GAGVSQSPRYKVTKRGQDVALRCDPISGHVSLYWYRQALGQGPEFLTYFNYEAQQDKSGLPNDRFSAERPEGSISTLTIQRTEQRDSAMYRCASEVAYSNQPQHFGDGTRLSIL.

Details on this clonotype: A clone one base away is much larger, so this may be a read error. The V gene is TRBV24-1, the J gene TRBJ1-1; D ambiguous. The CDR3 sequence is 11 residues long. CDR1 KGHDR and CDR2 SFDVKD come from the germline V gene. The DNA for the CDR3 is TGTGCCACCCGAGGGAACGCTGAAGCTTTCTTT. Protein product: CATRGNAEAFF.